The table lists the clone carrying this T cell receptor (beta chain) with many counts. As yet, its antigen is unknown. The data stem from a study of breast tumors, draining lymph nodes, adjacent tissues. The study, taken as a whole, reports: Tumor repertoires ranked between lymph nodes and nontumor tissue in diversity, with V and J gene preferences.

Axillary draining lymph nodes of breast cancer patients supplied the node samples. MiXCR, applied by TCRdb to the multiplex PCR reads, yields one record per CDR3 protein. The sample lists about 200,000 distinct CDR3 sequences, around 29% occurring once. From germline, CDR1 is SGHAT and CDR2 FQNNGV. The CDR3 spans 17 residues. With 5 bases clipped from V and 2 bases from J, the junction kept 12 bases outside the gene matches. The sequenced material came from axillary lymph node tissue. This chain links TRBV11-2 with TRBJ2-5; 9 bases match TRBD1. The TCR was taken from a female donor with breast cancer. Some clones in this sample may be carry-over from other donors' samples. The CDR3 DNA reads as TGTGCCAGCAGCCCCCCAGGGGACAGGGCCTCTCAAGAGACCCAGTACTTC. Amino acid sequence: CASSPPGDRASQETQYF.